This T cell receptor beta chain was captured in a study of cytomegalovirus exposure and HLA in healthy donors. Regarding this clone: No antigen is known for it.

The primer mix had 60 Vbeta and 13 Jbeta primers. Clones were read by immunoSEQ multiplex PCR, and TCRdb kept only the in-frame ones, dropping some. This sample has some 89,000 clones, with 85% found just once. V was shortened by 5 bases and J by 2 bases, with 16 bases between the two germline ends. Germline loops: CDR1 SGHNT, CDR2 YENEEA. The CDR3 has 15 residues. General study results and limits: Analyses of presence/absence relied on an assumption of roughly uniform sequencing depth across donors. Approximately 18,000 TCR beta sequences were associated with HLA alleles at 0.05 false discovery rate in a later analysis. In a later analysis, CMV-associated beta chains were mostly HLA-associated, it appeared.

This TCR derives from a man in his forties or fifties in good health and CMV-seropositive. The rearrangement uses TRBV11-3 and TRBJ2-7, with D perhaps TRBD2 (6 bases). Material: PBMCs. The CDR3 sequence: CASSPRGLFTYEQYF. The DNA of the CDR3 is TGTGCCAGCAGCCCAAGAGGACTATTCACCTACGAGCAGTACTTC.